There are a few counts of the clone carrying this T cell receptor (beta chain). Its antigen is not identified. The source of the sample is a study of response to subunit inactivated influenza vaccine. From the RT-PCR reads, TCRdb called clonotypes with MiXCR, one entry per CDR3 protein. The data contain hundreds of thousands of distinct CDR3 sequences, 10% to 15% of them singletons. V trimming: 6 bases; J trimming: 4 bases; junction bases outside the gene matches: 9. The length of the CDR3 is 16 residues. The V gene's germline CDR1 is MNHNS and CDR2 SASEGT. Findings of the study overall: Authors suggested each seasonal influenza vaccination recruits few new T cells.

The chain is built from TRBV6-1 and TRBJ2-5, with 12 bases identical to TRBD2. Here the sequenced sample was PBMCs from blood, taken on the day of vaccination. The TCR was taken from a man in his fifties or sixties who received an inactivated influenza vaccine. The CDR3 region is CASSRYSSGRGETQYF. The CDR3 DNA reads TGTGCCAGCAGCCGTTATTCTAGCGGGAGGGGAGAGACCCAGTACTTC.